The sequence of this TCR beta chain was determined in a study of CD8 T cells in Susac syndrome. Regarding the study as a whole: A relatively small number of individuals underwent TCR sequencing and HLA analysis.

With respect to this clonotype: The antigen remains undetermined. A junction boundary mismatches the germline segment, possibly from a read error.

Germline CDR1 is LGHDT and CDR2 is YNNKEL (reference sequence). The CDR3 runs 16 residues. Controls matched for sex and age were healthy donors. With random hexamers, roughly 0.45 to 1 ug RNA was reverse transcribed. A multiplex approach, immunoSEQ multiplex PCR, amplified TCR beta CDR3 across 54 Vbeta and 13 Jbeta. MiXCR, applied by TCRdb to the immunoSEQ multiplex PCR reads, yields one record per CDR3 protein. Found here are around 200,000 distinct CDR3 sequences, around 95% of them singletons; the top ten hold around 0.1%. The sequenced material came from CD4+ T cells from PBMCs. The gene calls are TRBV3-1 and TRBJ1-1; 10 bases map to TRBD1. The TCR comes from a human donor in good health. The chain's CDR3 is CASSPRDRGFGGEAFF. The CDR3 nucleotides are TGTGCCAGCAGCCCTCGGGACAGGGGATTTGGTGGTGAAGCGTTCTTT.